The T cell receptor beta chain described here comes from a study of T cell repertoires in cytomegalovirus infection. Study-wide background: Recently identified HLA-C-restricted and well-studied HLA-B-restricted CMV epitopes were used. Both CMV infection and a matching HLA type were indicated by public TCR beta signatures. Regarding the study as a whole: HLA-C-restricted CMV clonotypes gave the most frequent clonotype in two of eight donors.

Only a few counts were recorded for this clonotype. No antigen is known for it. TCRdb ran MiXCR on the reads and lists one entry per CDR3 protein. The sample holds 380,000 or so distinct CDR3 sequences; 34% are singletons and the top ten take approximately 13%. Trimming removed 0 bases from V and 0 bases from J, with 7 bases in between. The CDR3 is made up of 15 amino acids. CDR1 and CDR2 from the germline V gene are SGHRS and YFSETQ. V and J are TRBV5-1 and TRBJ1-3; D call uncertain. This sequence originates from a human donor in good health (CMV status not recorded). Some clones in this sample may be carry-over from other donors' samples. Sequences were derived from cultured PBMCs, sampled from culture after CMV antigen stimulation. The CDR3 reads CASSLDGSSGNTIYF. The CDR3 DNA follows: TGCGCCAGCAGCTTGGATGGCAGCTCTGGAAACACCATATATTTT. The full variable domain, completed using reference TRBV5-1 and TRBJ1-3, is KAGVTQTPRYLIKTRGQQVTLSCSPISGHRSVSWYQQTPGQGLQFLFEYFSETQRNKGNFPGRFSGRQFSNSRSEMNVSTLELGDSALYLCASSLDGSSGNTIYFGEGSWLTVV.